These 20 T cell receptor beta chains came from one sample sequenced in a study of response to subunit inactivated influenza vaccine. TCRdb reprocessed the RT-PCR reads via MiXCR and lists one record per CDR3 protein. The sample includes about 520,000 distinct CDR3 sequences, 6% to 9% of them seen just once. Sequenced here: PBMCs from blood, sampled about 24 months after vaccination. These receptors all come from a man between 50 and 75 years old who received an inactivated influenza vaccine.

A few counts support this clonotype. The CDR3 coding sequence is TGTGCCAGCAGCCAACTAGCGGGAGGTGCCGGGGAGCTGTTTTTT. It encodes CASSQLAGGAGELFF. The J gene is TRBJ2-2, the V gene TRBV7-3, with 12 bases aligning to TRBD2. Germline CDR1 and CDR2: SGHTA and FQGTGA. The CDR3 consists of 15 residues. V trimming: 5 bases; J trimming: 6 bases; junction bases outside the gene matches: 4.

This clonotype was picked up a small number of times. CDR3 in amino acids: CSARVPLGVKNIQYF. CDR3 nucleotide sequence: TGCAGTGCTAGAGTCCCTTTAGGGGTGAAAAACATTCAGTACTTC. This chain joins TRBV20-1 and TRBJ2-4, with D possibly matching TRBD1 (5 bases). The V gene's germline CDR1 is DFQATT and CDR2 SNEGSKA (reference sequence). The V gene lost 1 base and the J gene lost 4 bases, with 14 bases spanning the gap. CDR3 size: 15 residues.

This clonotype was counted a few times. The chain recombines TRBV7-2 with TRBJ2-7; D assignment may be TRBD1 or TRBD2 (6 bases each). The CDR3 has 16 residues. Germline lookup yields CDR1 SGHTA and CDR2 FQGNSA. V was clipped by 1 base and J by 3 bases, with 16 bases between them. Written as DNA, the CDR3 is TGTGCCAGCAGCTTAGGGGGGGCGGGGAGACTCTACGAGCAGTACTTC. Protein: CASSLGGAGRLYEQYF.

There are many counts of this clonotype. The CDR3 sequence is CASSRGTADSYEQYF. CDR3 in DNA: TGTGCCAGCTCGCGAGGGACAGCCGACTCCTACGAGCAGTACTTC. The rearrangement links TRBV18 to TRBJ2-7; 7 nucleotides match TRBD1. The V gene end was trimmed by 6 bases and the J gene end by 0 bases; junction bases not matched to a gene: 8. Germline lookup yields CDR1 KGHSH and CDR2 LQKENI. The CDR3 length is 15 residues.

The CDR3 sequence is CASRPGGGENTEAFF. The CDR3 region has the DNA TGTGCCAGCAGGCCAGGTGGCGGCGAGAACACTGAAGCTTTCTTT. The J gene is TRBJ1-1, the V gene TRBV7-9; no firm D call. The CDR3 is 15 amino acids. Germline V gene sequence: CDR1 SEHNR, CDR2 FQNEAQ (reference sequence). Trimming cost V 6 bases and J 1 base, with 15 bases left between them.

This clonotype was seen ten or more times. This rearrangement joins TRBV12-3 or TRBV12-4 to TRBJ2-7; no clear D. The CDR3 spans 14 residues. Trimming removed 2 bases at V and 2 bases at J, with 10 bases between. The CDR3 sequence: CASSLRAGPYEQYF. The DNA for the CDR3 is TGTGCCAGCAGTTTAAGGGCAGGACCCTACGAGCAGTACTTC.

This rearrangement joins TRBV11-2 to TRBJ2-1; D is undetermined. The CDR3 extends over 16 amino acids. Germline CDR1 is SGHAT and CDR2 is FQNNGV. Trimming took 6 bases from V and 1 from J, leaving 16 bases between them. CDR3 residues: CASRRPGLFSYNEQFF. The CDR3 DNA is TGTGCCAGCAGACGGCCGGGTCTTTTTTCCTACAATGAGCAGTTCTTC.

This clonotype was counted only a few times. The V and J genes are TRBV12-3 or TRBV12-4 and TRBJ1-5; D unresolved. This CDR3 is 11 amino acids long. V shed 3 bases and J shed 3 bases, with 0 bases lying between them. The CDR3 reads CASSFNQPQHF. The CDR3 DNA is TGTGCCAGCAGTTTCAATCAGCCCCAGCATTTT.

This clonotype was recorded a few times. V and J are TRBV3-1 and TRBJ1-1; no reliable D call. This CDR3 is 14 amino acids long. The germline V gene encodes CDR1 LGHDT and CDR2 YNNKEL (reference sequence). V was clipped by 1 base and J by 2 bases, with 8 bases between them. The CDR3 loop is CASSQGSGNTEAFF. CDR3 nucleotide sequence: TGTGCCAGCAGCCAAGGTTCCGGAAACACTGAAGCTTTCTTT.

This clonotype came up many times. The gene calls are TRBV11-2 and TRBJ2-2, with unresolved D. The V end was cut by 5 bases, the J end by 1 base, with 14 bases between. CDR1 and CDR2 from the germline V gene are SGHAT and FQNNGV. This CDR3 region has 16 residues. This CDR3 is CASSPRPGQNTGELFF. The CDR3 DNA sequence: TGTGCCAGCAGCCCCCGCCCCGGGCAGAACACCGGGGAGCTGTTTTTT.

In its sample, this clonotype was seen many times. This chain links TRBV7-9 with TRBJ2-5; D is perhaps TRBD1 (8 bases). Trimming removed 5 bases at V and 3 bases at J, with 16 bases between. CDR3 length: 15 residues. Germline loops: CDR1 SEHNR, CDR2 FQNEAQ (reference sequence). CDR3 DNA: TGTGCCAGCAGCCCCAGGGGGCTAGCGGAAGAGACCCAGTACTTC. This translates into CASSPRGLAEETQYF.

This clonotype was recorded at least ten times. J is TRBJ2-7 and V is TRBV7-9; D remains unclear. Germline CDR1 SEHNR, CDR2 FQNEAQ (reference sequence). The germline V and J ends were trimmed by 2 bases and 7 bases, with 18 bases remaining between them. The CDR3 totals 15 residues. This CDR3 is CASSLLTATSGEQYF. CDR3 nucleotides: TGTGCCAGCAGCTTATTAACGGCTACCTCCGGGGAGCAGTACTTC.

This CDR3 reads CASSLEGTGGNEQFF. Written as DNA, the CDR3 is TGTGCCAGCAGCTTAGAAGGGACAGGGGGCAATGAGCAGTTCTTC. The rearrangement uses TRBV7-6 and TRBJ2-1, with 11 bases lining up with TRBD1. The CDR3 has 15 amino acids. With V trimmed by 1 base and J by 6 bases, 2 bases remained unmatched. The V gene's germline CDR1 is SGHVS and CDR2 FNYEAQ.

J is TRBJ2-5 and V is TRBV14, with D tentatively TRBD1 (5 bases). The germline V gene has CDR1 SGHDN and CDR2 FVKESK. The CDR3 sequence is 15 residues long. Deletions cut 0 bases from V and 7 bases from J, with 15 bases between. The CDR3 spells CASSQEGVGYRTQYF. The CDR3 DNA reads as TGTGCCAGCAGCCAAGAAGGGGTGGGGTACAGGACCCAGTACTTC.

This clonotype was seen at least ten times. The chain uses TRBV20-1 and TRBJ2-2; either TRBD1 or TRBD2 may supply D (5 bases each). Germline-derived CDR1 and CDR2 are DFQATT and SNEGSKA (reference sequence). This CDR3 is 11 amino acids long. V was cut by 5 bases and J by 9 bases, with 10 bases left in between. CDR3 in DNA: TGCAGTGCTCGGGACGGCTGGGAGCTGTTTTTT. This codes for CSARDGWELFF.

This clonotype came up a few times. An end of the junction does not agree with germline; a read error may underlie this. CDR3 in DNA: TGTGCCAGCTCTTCATTGGGGTACAATGAGCAGTCCTTC. Translation gives CASSSLGYNEQSF. V is TRBV11-2 and J is TRBJ2-1; D unclear. The germline gives CDR1 SGHAT, CDR2 FQNNGV. The CDR3 has 13 amino acids. Combining the CDR3 with reference TRBV11-2 and TRBJ2-1 gives the whole variable domain EAGVAQSPRYKIIEKRQSVAFWCNPISGHATLYWYQQILGQGPKLLIQFQNNGVVDDSQLPKDRFSAERLKGVDSTLKIQPAKLEDSAVYLCASSSLGYNEQSFGPGTRLTVL.

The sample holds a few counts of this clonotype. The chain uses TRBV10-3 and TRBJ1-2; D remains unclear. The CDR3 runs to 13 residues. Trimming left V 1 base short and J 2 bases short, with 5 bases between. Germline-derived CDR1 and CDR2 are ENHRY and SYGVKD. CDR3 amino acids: CAISELGNYGYTF. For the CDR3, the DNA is TGTGCCATCAGTGAGTTAGGGAACTATGGCTACACCTTC.

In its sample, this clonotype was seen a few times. This CDR3 reads CATSRDAGISPLHF. CDR3 DNA: TGTGCCACCAGCAGAGATGCAGGGATTTCACCCCTCCACTTT. The V and J genes are TRBV15 and TRBJ1-6, with D tentatively TRBD1 (5 bases). Germline CDR1 reads LNHNV; CDR2 reads YYDKDF (reference sequence). Trimming took 0 bases from V and 9 from J, leaving 9 bases between them. The CDR3 is 14 amino acids. The full variable domain, in which reference TRBV15 and TRBJ1-6 provide the parts outside the CDR3, is DAMVIQNPRYQVTQFGKPVTLSCSQTLNHNVMYWYQQKSSQAPKLLFHYYDKDFNNEADTPDNFQSRRPNTSFCFLDIRSPGLGDTAMYLCATSRDAGISPLHFGNGTRLTVT.

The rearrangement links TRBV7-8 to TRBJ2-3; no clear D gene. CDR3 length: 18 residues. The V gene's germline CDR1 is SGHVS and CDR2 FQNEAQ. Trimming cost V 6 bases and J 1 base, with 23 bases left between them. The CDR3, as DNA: TGTGCCAGCAGACGCGTGGGCCCTCTGGTCGTGGGCACAGATACGCAGTATTTT. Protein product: CASRRVGPLVVGTDTQYF.

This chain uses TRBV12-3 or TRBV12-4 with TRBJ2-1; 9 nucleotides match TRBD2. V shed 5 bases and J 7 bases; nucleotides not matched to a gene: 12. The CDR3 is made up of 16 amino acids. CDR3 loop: CASSARSSGMGNEQFF. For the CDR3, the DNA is TGTGCCAGCAGTGCCCGGTCTAGCGGGATGGGGAATGAGCAGTTCTTC.